The 3 T cell receptor beta chains reported below all come from one sample, sequenced in a study of T cells in Graves' hyperthyroidism and ophthalmopathy. Template material for amplifying TCR beta CDR3 regions consisted of RNA transcripts. The HTBI primer set served for first-round RT-PCR of the TCR CDR3. From the multiplex PCR reads, TCRdb called clonotypes with MiXCR, one entry per CDR3 protein. Of about 610,000 distinct CDR3 sequences detected, roughly 15% appear once; the ten largest clones hold roughly 3.3%. The sequencing input was blood. Source of these receptors: a woman in her forties with Graves' ophthalmopathy.

This clonotype was seen only a few times. The gene calls are TRBV11-2 and TRBJ2-1; TRBD2 agrees at 10 bases. Per the germline V gene, CDR1 is SGHAT and CDR2 is FQNNGV. The CDR3 is 16 residues long. The J segment lost 7 bases and the V segment lost 4 bases, leaving 10 bases of the junction unmatched. CDR3 DNA sequence: TGTGCCAGCAGCTCACCATGGACTAGCGGTTTGAATGAGCAGTTCTTC. Its protein is CASSSPWTSGLNEQFF.

This clonotype was recorded many times. The chain employs TRBV6-1 and TRBJ1-1, with D unclear. The CDR3 is 14 amino acids. The germline gives CDR1 MNHNS, CDR2 SASEGT. V was cut by 2 bases and J by 0 bases, with 7 bases left in between. This CDR3 is CASSEPGLNTEAFF. Written as DNA, the CDR3 is TGTGCCAGCAGTGAACCGGGTTTGAACACTGAAGCTTTCTTT.

The table lists this clonotype with many counts. This chain uses TRBV5-1 with TRBJ1-1, with 7 nucleotides matching TRBD1. The CDR3 length is 15 residues. Germline V lookup: CDR1 SGHRS, CDR2 YFSETQ. Losses at the gene ends were 0 bases for V and 2 bases for J; bases not matched to a gene: 4. CDR3 protein: CASSLGGTVNTEAFF. The CDR3 coding sequence is TGCGCCAGCAGCTTGGGGGGGACAGTTAACACTGAAGCTTTCTTT.